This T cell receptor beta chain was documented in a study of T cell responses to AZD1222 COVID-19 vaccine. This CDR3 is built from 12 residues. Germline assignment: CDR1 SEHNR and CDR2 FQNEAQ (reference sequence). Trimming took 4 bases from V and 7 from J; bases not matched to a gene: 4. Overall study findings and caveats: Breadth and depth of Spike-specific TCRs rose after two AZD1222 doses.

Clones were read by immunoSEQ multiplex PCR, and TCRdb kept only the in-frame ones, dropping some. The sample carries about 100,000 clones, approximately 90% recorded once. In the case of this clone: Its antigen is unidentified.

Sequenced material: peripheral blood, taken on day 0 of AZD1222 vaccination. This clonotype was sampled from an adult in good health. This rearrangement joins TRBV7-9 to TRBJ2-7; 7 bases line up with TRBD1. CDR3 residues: CASSSPQGEQYF. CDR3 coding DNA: TGTGCCAGCAGCTCCCCACAGGGGGAGCAGTACTTC.